The rows below give T cell receptor beta chains drawn from one sample of a study of blood T cell repertoires in COVID-19. Method: immunoSEQ multiplex PCR; TCRdb's copy keeps in-frame clones and lacks some. The repertoire holds approximately 300,000 clones, about 89% seen once, with around 6.6% in the top ten. Material: peripheral blood. These receptors were taken from a man younger than 35 who had recovered from COVID-19. The CDR3 runs from the conserved cysteine through the conserved F or W. The order of the fields is CDR3 DNA, CDR3 protein, J gene, clone size, D gene, V gene. D genes are given only for firm matches. Size tells how often a clone was seen (once, few, many) or the class of an expanded clone, and some rows leave it out.

CDR3 DNA: TGCGCCAGCAGAGGCGGGACGGCGAACACTGAAGCTTTCTTT
CDR3 protein: CASRGGTANTEAFF
J gene: TRBJ1-1
clone size: NA
D gene: NA
V gene: TRBV10-1

CDR3 DNA: TGTGCCAGCAGCCACCCCCGGACAGGGGATGGCTACACCTTC
CDR3 protein: CASSHPRTGDGYTF
J gene: TRBJ1-2
clone size: few
D gene: TRBD1
V gene: TRBV4-2

CDR3 DNA: TGTGCCAGCAGTCCCCCGTGGAGCGGGAGAACGGGAGTCTACGAGCAGTACTTC
CDR3 protein: CASSPPWSGRTGVYEQYF
J gene: TRBJ2-7
clone size: NA
D gene: TRBD2
V gene: TRBV6-2/TRBV6-3

CDR3 DNA: TGTGCCAGCAGTTTACCACAGACTGGAAACACCATATATTTT
CDR3 protein: CASSLPQTGNTIYF
J gene: TRBJ1-3
clone size: NA
D gene: NA
V gene: TRBV28

CDR3 DNA: TGCGCCAGCAGCGCCAACGGGACACCTAACTATGGCTACACCTTC
CDR3 protein: CASSANGTPNYGYTF
J gene: TRBJ1-2
clone size: few
D gene: NA
V gene: TRBV5-1

CDR3 DNA: TGTGCCAGCAGGACTAGCGGGGAAACGCAGTATTTT
CDR3 protein: CASRTSGETQYF
J gene: TRBJ2-3
clone size: NA
D gene: TRBD2
V gene: TRBV12-3/TRBV12-4

CDR3 DNA: TGTGCCAGCAGCCTCCTGGCCGGTAGCGGGGGTTATGAGCAGTTCTTC
CDR3 protein: CASSLLAGSGGYEQFF
J gene: TRBJ2-1
clone size: NA
D gene: TRBD2
V gene: TRBV7-6

CDR3 DNA: TGTGCCAGCAGCATAACAGGGAAGGCCTACGAGCAGTACTTC
CDR3 protein: CASSITGKAYEQYF
J gene: TRBJ2-7
clone size: NA
D gene: NA
V gene: TRBV5-5

CDR3 DNA: TGTGCCAGCAGCTTAGAGGGGAGGGCGACCTACGAGCAGTACTTC
CDR3 protein: CASSLEGRATYEQYF
J gene: TRBJ2-7
clone size: NA
D gene: TRBD2
V gene: TRBV7-2

CDR3 DNA: TGTGCCAGCAGCATAACAGGGGGTGTTGAAAAACTGTTTTTT
CDR3 protein: CASSITGGVEKLFF
J gene: TRBJ1-4
clone size: NA
D gene: TRBD1
V gene: TRBV5-6

CDR3 DNA: TGCGCCAGCAGCTCGGAGTTCACAGATACGCAGTATTTT
CDR3 protein: CASSSEFTDTQYF
J gene: TRBJ2-3
clone size: once
D gene: NA
V gene: TRBV5-1

CDR3 DNA: TGTGCCAGCAGCTGGACTAGCGCCGGGGAGCTGTTTTTT
CDR3 protein: CASSWTSAGELFF
J gene: TRBJ2-2
clone size: few
D gene: TRBD2
V gene: TRBV5-5

CDR3 DNA: TGTGCCAGCAGCTTAGGCGGGAGGACCACAGATACGCAGTATTTT
CDR3 protein: CASSLGGRTTDTQYF
J gene: TRBJ2-3
clone size: NA
D gene: TRBD2
V gene: TRBV11-1

CDR3 DNA: TGTGCCAGCAGTTCGGGACAGGTTCCCAATGAGCAGTACTTC
CDR3 protein: CASSSGQVPNEQYF
J gene: TRBJ2-7
clone size: NA
D gene: TRBD1
V gene: TRBV6-5

CDR3 DNA: TGTGCCAGTAGTCCGGAGGACTACTCTGGAAACACCATATATTTT
CDR3 protein: CASSPEDYSGNTIYF
J gene: TRBJ1-3
clone size: NA
D gene: NA
V gene: TRBV19

CDR3 DNA: TGCGCCAGCAGCTTGGAGGCGGGCTTAAATGAGCAGTTCTTC
CDR3 protein: CASSLEAGLNEQFF
J gene: TRBJ2-1
clone size: NA
D gene: NA
V gene: TRBV5-1

CDR3 DNA: TGCGCCAGCAGCCAAGGGACAGGTAACTATGGCTACACCTTC
CDR3 protein: CASSQGTGNYGYTF
J gene: TRBJ1-2
clone size: NA
D gene: TRBD1
V gene: TRBV4-1

CDR3 DNA: TGTGCCAGCAGTGAATTCGCCAGAACCATCCAAGAGACCCAGTACTTC
CDR3 protein: CASSEFARTIQETQYF
J gene: TRBJ2-5
clone size: NA
D gene: NA
V gene: TRBV2

CDR3 DNA: TGTGCCAGCAGCTTAGGGGCTTACGCCGATGGCTACACCTTC
CDR3 protein: CASSLGAYADGYTF
J gene: TRBJ1-2
clone size: NA
D gene: NA
V gene: TRBV7-2

CDR3 DNA: TGTGCCAGCAGCGTAGCCACCTCAGGGAGCACAGATACGCAGTATTTT
CDR3 protein: CASSVATSGSTDTQYF
J gene: TRBJ2-3
clone size: NA
D gene: NA
V gene: TRBV9

CDR3 DNA: TGTGCCAGCAGTTATATTCACGGGGAGCAGTACTTC
CDR3 protein: CASSYIHGEQYF
J gene: TRBJ2-7
clone size: few
D gene: NA
V gene: TRBV6-5